The 22 T cell receptor beta chains below were found in one sample sequenced in a study of T cells in Graves' hyperthyroidism and ophthalmopathy. TCR beta CDR3 regions were amplified from RNA transcripts. The HTBI primer set drove a first-round RT-PCR of the TCR CDR3. TCRdb re-called the multiplex PCR reads with MiXCR, one entry per CDR3 protein. The sample records roughly 380,000 distinct CDR3 sequences, 15% to 20% being singletons. Sequenced sample: blood. The source of these receptors is a woman in her thirties or forties with Graves' ophthalmopathy.

As to this clonotype: This may stem from a read error, because a much larger clone lies one nucleotide away. The chain is built from TRBV4-3 and TRBJ2-7; TRBD1 matches at 9 bases. This CDR3 contains 13 residues. CDR1 and CDR2 from the germline V gene are LGHNA and YSLEER. CDR3 sequence: CASSQYRGREHYF. The CDR3 DNA is TGCGCCAGCAGCCAATACAGGGGGCGGGAGCACTACTTC.

This clonotype was counted ten times or more. The V gene is TRBV12-3 or TRBV12-4, the J gene TRBJ2-7; D call uncertain. The CDR3 has 15 amino acids. V was shortened by 3 bases and J by 6 bases, with 18 bases between the two germline ends. The CDR3 is CASSFSAGPVVEQYF. In DNA form, the CDR3 reads TGTGCCAGCAGTTTCTCGGCAGGCCCGGTTGTCGAGCAGTACTTC.

The rearrangement links TRBV6-1 to TRBJ1-1; 7 positions match TRBD1. CDR3 length equals 14 residues. V lost 7 bases and J lost 0; bases outside the gene matches: 5. Germline V lookup: CDR1 MNHNS, CDR2 SASEGT. Here the CDR3 DNA reads TGTGCCAGCACAATACAGGGGATGAACACTGAAGCTTTCTTT. The encoded protein is CASTIQGMNTEAFF.

The rearrangement joins TRBV6-1 to TRBJ2-7, with 7 positions matching TRBD1. V lost 8 bases to trimming and J lost 4 bases; unmatched junction nucleotides: 14. The germline CDR1 and CDR2 sequences are MNHNS and SASEGT. The CDR3 extends over 15 amino acids. The chain's CDR3 is CASGPTGTANYEQYF. In DNA, the CDR3 is TGTGCCAGCGGCCCGACCGGGACAGCGAATTACGAGCAGTACTTC.

This clonotype was observed at least ten times. The V and J genes are TRBV5-1 and TRBJ2-7, with 8 positions matching TRBD1. Germline loops: CDR1 SGHRS, CDR2 YFSETQ. The CDR3 is 16 residues long. Losses at the gene ends were 0 bases for V and 0 bases for J; bases not matched to a gene: 5. CDR3 bases: TGCGCCAGCAGCTTGGGACAGGGGAAGGGCTCCTACGAGCAGTACTTC. It specifies CASSLGQGKGSYEQYF.

The sample holds a few counts of this clonotype. The chain has TRBV5-1 and TRBJ1-5; D may be TRBD1 (5 bases). The CDR3 spans 15 residues. CDR1 and CDR2 (germline): SGHRS, YFSETQ. Trimming stripped 4 bases from V and 4 bases from J, with 15 bases between. CDR3 sequence (DNA): TGCGCCAGCAGCCCCCGGGGGAGCCCAAATCAGCCCCAGCATTTT. Protein sequence: CASSPRGSPNQPQHF.

This clonotype has at least ten counts. The V call is TRBV5-5, the J call TRBJ2-2; D is unresolved. V was clipped by 4 bases and J by 9 bases, with 19 bases between them. The CDR3 is 15 amino acids. The germline CDR1 and CDR2 sequences are SGHKS and YYEKEE (reference sequence). CDR3 region: CASSPQPEFVRELFF. CDR3 nucleotide sequence: TGTGCCAGCAGCCCTCAGCCTGAGTTCGTCCGGGAGCTGTTTTTT. Combining the CDR3 with reference TRBV5-5 and TRBJ2-2 gives the whole variable domain DAGVTQSPTHLIKTRGQQVTLRCSPISGHKSVSWYQQVLGQGPQFIFQYYEKEERGRGNFPDRFSARQFPNYSSELNVNALLLGDSALYLCASSPQPEFVRELFFGEGSRLTVL.

This clonotype has a count of ten or more. This chain's CDR3 is CASSRLGSQYF. The CDR3 coding sequence is TGTGCCAGCAGCCGCCTAGGATCTCAGTACTTC. The rearrangement joins TRBV5-6 to TRBJ2-7, with D unclear. V dropped 4 bases and J dropped 10 bases, with 12 bases sitting between them. This CDR3 region has 11 residues. Germline V gives CDR1 SGHDT, CDR2 YYEEEE.

This clonotype was seen repeatedly, ten times or more. This chain links TRBV29-1 with TRBJ2-7; 8 bases agree with TRBD1. Germline CDR1 SQVTM, CDR2 ANQGSEA. V lost 4 bases, J lost 7 bases, and 12 bases stayed unmatched. The CDR3 is 14 residues long. In DNA form, the CDR3 reads TGCAGCGTTGTAAGAGGGACAGGCAATCAAGAGCAGTACTTC. Encoded protein: CSVVRGTGNQEQYF.

This clonotype was counted only a few times. The chain recombines TRBV10-3 with TRBJ2-5; D might be TRBD2 (5 bases). The V end was cut by 11 bases, the J end by 2 bases, with 12 bases between. Germline-derived CDR1 and CDR2 are ENHRY and SYGVKD. CDR3 length: 12 amino acids. DNA of the CDR3: TGTGCCTGCCAAGGACTGCAAGAGACCCAGTACTTC. Amino acid sequence: CACQGLQETQYF.

The chain couples TRBV18 to TRBJ1-1; D is unresolved. CDR3 size: 13 residues. Germline V gene data show CDR1 as KGHSH and CDR2 as LQKENI. V was cut by 5 bases and J by 1 base, with 8 bases left in between. The CDR3 nucleotides are TGTGCCAGCTCAACCACCCCGAACACTGAAGCTTTCTTT. It yields the protein CASSTTPNTEAFF.

There are many counts of this clonotype. The V call is TRBV9, the J call TRBJ2-7; 7 nucleotides match TRBD2. CDR1 is SGDLS and CDR2 is YYNGEE in the germline V gene. The CDR3 covers 15 residues. The V segment lost 0 bases and the J segment 2 bases; nucleotides outside the gene matches: 5. CDR3 region: CASSVGGGSAYEQYF. The CDR3 DNA follows: TGTGCCAGCAGCGTAGGGGGGGGTTCCGCCTACGAGCAGTACTTC. The full variable domain, rest sourced from reference TRBV9 and TRBJ2-7, is DSGVTQTPKHLITATGQRVTLRCSPRSGDLSVYWYQQSLDQGLQFLIQYYNGEERAKGNILERFSAQQFPDLHSELNLSSLELGDSALYFCASSVGGGSAYEQYFGPGTRLTVT.

This clonotype was counted ten times or more. The gene calls are TRBV27 and TRBJ2-7; 11 nucleotides align to TRBD1. Per germline, CDR1 MNHEY and CDR2 SMNVEV (reference sequence). The J segment lost 3 bases and the V segment lost 6 bases, leaving 7 bases of the junction unmatched. The CDR3 is 15 amino acids. CDR3 coding DNA: TGTGCCAGCAGACGGGGACAGGGGGTATTCTACGAGCAGTACTTC. This encodes CASRRGQGVFYEQYF.

About this clonotype: A much larger clone sits a single nucleotide away, making a read error possible. The rearrangement uses TRBV6-1 and TRBJ1-6; D unresolved. Germline CDR1 and CDR2: MNHNS and SASEGT. The CDR3 totals 14 residues. The V and J ends lost 6 bases and 10 bases respectively, with 16 bases between them. This CDR3 is CASSVNRSRSPLHF. In DNA form, the CDR3 reads TGTGCCAGCAGCGTGAATCGGAGTCGCTCACCCCTCCACTTT.

This clonotype was seen ten or more times. The chain recombines TRBV6-5 with TRBJ2-7; D is possibly TRBD1 (5 bases). The CDR3 runs to 13 residues. The germline V gene encodes CDR1 MNHEY and CDR2 SVGAGI. V gave up 2 bases and J gave up 3 bases, with 8 bases separating them. CDR3 nucleotides: TGTGCCAGCAGTTACACAGGAGACTACGAGCAGTACTTC. Amino acid sequence: CASSYTGDYEQYF.

This clonotype appeared many times. The V and J genes are TRBV18 and TRBJ1-1; 7 bases align to TRBD1. This CDR3 has 13 amino acids. V was clipped by 3 bases and J by 6 bases; unmatched bases: 4. Germline loops: CDR1 KGHSH, CDR2 LQKENI. The CDR3 coding sequence is TGTGCCAGCTCACCTGGACAGGATTCTGAAGCTTTCTTT. Translation: CASSPGQDSEAFF. Filled out from reference TRBV18 and TRBJ1-1, the complete variable domain reads NAGVMQNPRHLVRRRGQEARLRCSPMKGHSHVYWYRQLPEEGLKFMVYLQKENIIDESGMPKERFSAEFPKEGPSILRIQQVVRGDSAAYFCASSPGQDSEAFFGQGTRLTVV.

In its sample, this clonotype was seen many times. The chain is built from TRBV2 and TRBJ1-5; TRBD1 aligns across 9 bases. CDR1 is SNHLY and CDR2 is FYNNEI in the germline V gene. The trim removed 6 bases at V and 6 bases at J, leaving 9 bases unmatched. CDR3 length: 15 residues. CDR3 nucleotide sequence: TGTGCCAGCAGCTCACTCGGACAGGGGATTCAGCCCCAGCATTTT. It yields the protein CASSSLGQGIQPQHF.

The chain is built from TRBV7-2 and TRBJ1-5; the D is unclear. From germline, CDR1 is SGHTA and CDR2 FQGNSA. V was shortened by 5 bases and J by 0 bases, with 11 bases between the two germline ends. CDR3 length: 15 amino acids. The CDR3 loop is CASSARLYSNQPQHF. The CDR3 coding sequence is TGTGCCAGCAGCGCCAGGCTGTATAGCAATCAGCCCCAGCATTTT. Drawing the rest from reference TRBV7-2 and TRBJ1-5, the complete variable domain is GAGVSQSPSNKVTEKGKDVELRCDPISGHTALYWYRQSLGQGLEFLIYFQGNSAPDKSGLPSDRFSAERTGGSVSTLTIQRTQQEDSAVYLCASSARLYSNQPQHFGDGTRLSIL.

This clonotype was observed many times. The chain is built from TRBV12-3 or TRBV12-4 and TRBJ2-5, with a tentative D call TRBD1 (6 bases). The ends were cut back, 6 bases at V and 4 bases at J, with 12 bases in the middle. CDR3 length: 13 residues. The CDR3 is CASSQDRLETQYF. The CDR3 region has the DNA TGTGCCAGCAGCCAGGACAGACTAGAGACCCAGTACTTC.

This clonotype showed up many times. The V gene is TRBV29-1, the J gene TRBJ2-7; the D call may be TRBD1 or TRBD2 (6 bases each). The ends were cut back, 4 bases at V and 4 bases at J, with 11 bases in the middle. This CDR3 is 12 amino acids long. Looked up from germline, CDR1 is SQVTM and CDR2 is ANQGSEA. CDR3 sequence (DNA): TGCAGCGTTGTTTGGGGGGCTTACGAGCAGTACTTC. Its translation: CSVVWGAYEQYF.

This clonotype was found many times. The chain is built from TRBV28 and TRBJ2-7; weak D call: TRBD1 (6 bases). In germline, CDR1 is MDHEN, CDR2 SYDVKM. V lost 6 bases to trimming and J lost 4 bases, with 19 bases between them. CDR3 length: 15 amino acids. The CDR3 region is CASSYSGVKAYEQYF. In nucleotides, the CDR3 is TGTGCCAGCAGCTACTCAGGGGTTAAGGCTTACGAGCAGTACTTC.

This clonotype was recorded many times. CDR3 sequence: CASSFKGGNTEAFF. The CDR3, as DNA: TGTGCCAGCAGTTTTAAGGGAGGGAACACTGAAGCTTTCTTT. The chain is built from TRBV12-3 or TRBV12-4 and TRBJ1-1; D is unclear. V was pared by 3 bases and J by 1 base, with 9 bases between. This CDR3 contains 14 residues.